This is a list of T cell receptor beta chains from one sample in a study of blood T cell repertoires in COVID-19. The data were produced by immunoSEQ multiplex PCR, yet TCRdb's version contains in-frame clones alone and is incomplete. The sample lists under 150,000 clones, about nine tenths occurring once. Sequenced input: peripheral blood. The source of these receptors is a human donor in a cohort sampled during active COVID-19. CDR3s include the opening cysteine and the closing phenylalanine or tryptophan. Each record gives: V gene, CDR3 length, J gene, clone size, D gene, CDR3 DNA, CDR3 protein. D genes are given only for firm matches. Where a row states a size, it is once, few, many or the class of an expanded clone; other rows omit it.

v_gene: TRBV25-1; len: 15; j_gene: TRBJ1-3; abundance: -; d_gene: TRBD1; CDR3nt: TGTGCCAGCAGTTCCACAGGGGGCAGTGGAAACACCATATATTTT; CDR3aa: CASSSTGGSGNTIYF
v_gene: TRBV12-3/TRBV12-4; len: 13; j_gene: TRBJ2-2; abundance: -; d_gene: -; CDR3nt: TGTGCCAGCACCTTACTAGAAACCGGGGAGCTGTTTTTT; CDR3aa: CASTLLETGELFF
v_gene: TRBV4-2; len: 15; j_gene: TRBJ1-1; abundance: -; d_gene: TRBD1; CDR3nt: TGTGCCAGCAGCGGATCAGGGGGCGGGAACACTGAAGCTTTCTTT; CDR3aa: CASSGSGGGNTEAFF
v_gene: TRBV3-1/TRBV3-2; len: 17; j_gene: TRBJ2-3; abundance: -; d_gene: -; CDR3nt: TGTGCCAGCAGCCGATCTAGCGGTGGAGGGGGAACAGATACGCAGTATTTT; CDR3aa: CASSRSSGGGGTDTQYF
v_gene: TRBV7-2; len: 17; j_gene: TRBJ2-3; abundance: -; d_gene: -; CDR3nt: TGTGCCAGCAGCTTCTCGCCCAGGACACCTAGCACAGATACGCAGTATTTT; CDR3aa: CASSFSPRTPSTDTQYF
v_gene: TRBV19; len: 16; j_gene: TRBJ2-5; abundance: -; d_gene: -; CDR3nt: TGTGCCAGTCAGAGAGGGAATTCAGTAGGGCAAGAGACCCAGTACTTC; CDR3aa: CASQRGNSVGQETQYF
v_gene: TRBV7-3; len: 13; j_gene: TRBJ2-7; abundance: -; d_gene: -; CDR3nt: TGTGCCAGCAGCTTAACAGGGGGCTACGAGCAGTACTTC; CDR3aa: CASSLTGGYEQYF
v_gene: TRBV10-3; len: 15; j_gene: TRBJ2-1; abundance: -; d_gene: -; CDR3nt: TGTGCCATCAGTGAGTTCCAGCGGGCGGACAATGAGCAGTTCTTC; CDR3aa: CAISEFQRADNEQFF
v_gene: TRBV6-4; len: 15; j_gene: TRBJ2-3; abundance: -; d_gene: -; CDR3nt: TGTGCCAGCAGTGACGGAGGGGCACGCACAGATACGCAGTATTTT; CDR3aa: CASSDGGARTDTQYF
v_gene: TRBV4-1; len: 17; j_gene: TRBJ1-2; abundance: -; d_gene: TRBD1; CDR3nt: TGCGCCAGCAGCCAAGATCGGGTGACAGGGAGTCTCTATGGCTACACCTTC; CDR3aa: CASSQDRVTGSLYGYTF
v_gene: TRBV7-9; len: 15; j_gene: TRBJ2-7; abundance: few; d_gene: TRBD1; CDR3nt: TGTGCCAGCAGCCGTGCCGGGACAGGGAGCTACGAGCAGTACTTC; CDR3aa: CASSRAGTGSYEQYF
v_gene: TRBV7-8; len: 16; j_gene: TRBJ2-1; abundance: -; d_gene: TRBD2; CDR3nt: TGTGCCAGCAGCTTAGAGGGGACTAGCGGGTACAATGAGCAGTTCTTC; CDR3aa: CASSLEGTSGYNEQFF
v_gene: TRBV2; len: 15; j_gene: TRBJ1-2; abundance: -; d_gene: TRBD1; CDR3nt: TGTGCCAGCAGTGAAGGGAGGCAGGGGGACTATGGCTACACCTTC; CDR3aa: CASSEGRQGDYGYTF
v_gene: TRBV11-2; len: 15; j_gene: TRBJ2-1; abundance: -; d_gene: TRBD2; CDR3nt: TGTGCCAGCAGCTCCCAGCTAGCGGGGGTAGGGGAGCAGTTCTTC; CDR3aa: CASSSQLAGVGEQFF
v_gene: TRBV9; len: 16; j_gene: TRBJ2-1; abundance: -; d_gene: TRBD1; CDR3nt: TGTGCCAGCAGCCCTCTTAGGCAGGGGGACTACAATGAGCAGTTCTTC; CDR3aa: CASSPLRQGDYNEQFF
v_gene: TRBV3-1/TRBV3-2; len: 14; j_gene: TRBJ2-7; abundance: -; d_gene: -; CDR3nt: TGTGCCAGCAGCCCCGGGACTGGCACCTACGAGCAGTACTTC; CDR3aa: CASSPGTGTYEQYF
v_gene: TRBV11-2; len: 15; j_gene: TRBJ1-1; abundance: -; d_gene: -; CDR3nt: TGTGCCAGCAGCTTACCGGTGCGTTTGAACACTGAAGCTTTCTTT; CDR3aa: CASSLPVRLNTEAFF
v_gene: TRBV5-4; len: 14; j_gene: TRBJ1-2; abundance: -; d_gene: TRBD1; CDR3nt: TGTGCCAGCAGCTTGGGACAGGGGAACTATGGCTACACCTTC; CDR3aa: CASSLGQGNYGYTF
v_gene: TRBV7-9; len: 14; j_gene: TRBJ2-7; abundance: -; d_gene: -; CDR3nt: TGTGCCAGCAGCTCCTCACAGGCTCCCTACGAGCAGTACTTC; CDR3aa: CASSSSQAPYEQYF
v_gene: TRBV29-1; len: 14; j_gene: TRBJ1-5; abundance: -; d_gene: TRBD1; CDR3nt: TGCAGCGCCGCCGGGACAGGGGCGGGGCAGCCCCAGCATTTT; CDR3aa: CSAAGTGAGQPQHF
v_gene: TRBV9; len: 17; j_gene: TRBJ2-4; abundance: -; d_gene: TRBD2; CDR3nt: TGTGCCAGCAGCGTAGCCCCGGCCGGGGGGGGAGAAAACATTCAGTACTTC; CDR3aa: CASSVAPAGGGENIQYF
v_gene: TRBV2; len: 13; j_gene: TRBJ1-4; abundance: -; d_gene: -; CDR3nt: TGTGCCAGCAACGGAGAGGTTCGGGAAAAACTGTTTTTT; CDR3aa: CASNGEVREKLFF
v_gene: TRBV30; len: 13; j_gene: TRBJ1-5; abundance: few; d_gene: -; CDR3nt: TGTGCCTGGACCTGGGCACCTAATCAGCCCCAGCATTTT; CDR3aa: CAWTWAPNQPQHF
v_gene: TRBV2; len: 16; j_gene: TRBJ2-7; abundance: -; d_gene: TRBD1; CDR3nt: TGTGCCAGCGGTCCTACCGGGACAGGGGGTTCCTACGAGCAGTACTTC; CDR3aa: CASGPTGTGGSYEQYF
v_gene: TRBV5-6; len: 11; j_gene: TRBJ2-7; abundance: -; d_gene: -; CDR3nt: TGTGCCAGCAGCAGGACAGATCAGCAGTACTTC; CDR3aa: CASSRTDQQYF
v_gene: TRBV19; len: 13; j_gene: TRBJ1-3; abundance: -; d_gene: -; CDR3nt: TGTGCCACCCAAACCGGGTCTGGAAACACCATATATTTT; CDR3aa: CATQTGSGNTIYF
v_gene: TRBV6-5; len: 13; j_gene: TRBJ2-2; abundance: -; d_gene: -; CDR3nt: TGTGCCAGCATCGGTTTACCCACCGGGGAGCTGTTTTTT; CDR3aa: CASIGLPTGELFF
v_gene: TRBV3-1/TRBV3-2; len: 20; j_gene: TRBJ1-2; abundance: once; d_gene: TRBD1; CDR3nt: TGTGCCAGCAGCCAAGAACGCATTCCGGGACAGGGGGCGACGAACTATGGCTACACCTTC; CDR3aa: CASSQERIPGQGATNYGYTF
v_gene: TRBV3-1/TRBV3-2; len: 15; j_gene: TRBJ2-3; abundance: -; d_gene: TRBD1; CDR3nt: TGTGCCAGCAGTCCTGGGACAGACCTATCGGATACGCAGTATTTT; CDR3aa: CASSPGTDLSDTQYF
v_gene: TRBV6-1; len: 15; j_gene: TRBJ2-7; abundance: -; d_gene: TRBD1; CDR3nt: TGTGCCAGCAGTGACAATCCGGGACAGGGGAACGAGCAGTACTTC; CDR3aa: CASSDNPGQGNEQYF
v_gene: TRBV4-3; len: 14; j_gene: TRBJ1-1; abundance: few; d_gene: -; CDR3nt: TGCGCCAGCAGCCAAGGCCGGATAGGGGGTGAAGCTTTCTTT; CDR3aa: CASSQGRIGGEAFF
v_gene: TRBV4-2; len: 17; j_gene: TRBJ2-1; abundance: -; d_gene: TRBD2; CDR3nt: TGTGCCAGCAGCCAAGATCGGCTAGCGGGCTCCTACAATGAGCAGTTCTTC; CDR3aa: CASSQDRLAGSYNEQFF
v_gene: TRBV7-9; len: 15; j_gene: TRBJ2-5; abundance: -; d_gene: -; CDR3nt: TGTGCCAGCAGCTTCCCTCGACAGGTTGGGGAGACCCAGTACTTC; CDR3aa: CASSFPRQVGETQYF
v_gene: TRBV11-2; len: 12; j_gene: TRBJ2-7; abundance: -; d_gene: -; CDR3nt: TGTGCCAGCAGCTCCCCGGGCTACGAGCAGTACTTC; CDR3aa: CASSSPGYEQYF
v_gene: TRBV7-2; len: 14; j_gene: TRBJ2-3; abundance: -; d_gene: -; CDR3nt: TGTGCCAGCAGCATGACTGCAAGCACAGATACGCAGTATTTT; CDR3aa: CASSMTASTDTQYF
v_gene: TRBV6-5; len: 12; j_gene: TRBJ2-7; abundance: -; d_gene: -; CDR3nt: TGTGCCAGCAGTTACCAGGGTTACGAGCAGTACTTC; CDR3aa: CASSYQGYEQYF
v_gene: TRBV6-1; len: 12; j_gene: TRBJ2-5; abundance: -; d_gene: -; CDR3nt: TGTGCCAGCAGTGAACTCCCCGAGACCCAGTACTTC; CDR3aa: CASSELPETQYF
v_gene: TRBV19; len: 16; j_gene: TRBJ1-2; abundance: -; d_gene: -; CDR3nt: TGTGCCAGTATCCCTAACCGATTCTCCGGGAGCTATGGCTACACCTTC; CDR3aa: CASIPNRFSGSYGYTF
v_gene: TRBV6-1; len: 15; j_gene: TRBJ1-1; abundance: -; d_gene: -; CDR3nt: TGTGCCAGCAGTGAATCGTTGGCCAGGCGGGTTGAAGCTTTCTTT; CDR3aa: CASSESLARRVEAFF
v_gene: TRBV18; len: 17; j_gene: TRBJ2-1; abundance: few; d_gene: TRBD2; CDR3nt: TGTGCCAGCTCCCAGAGGACTAGCGGGGACACCTACAATGAGCAGTTCTTC; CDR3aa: CASSQRTSGDTYNEQFF
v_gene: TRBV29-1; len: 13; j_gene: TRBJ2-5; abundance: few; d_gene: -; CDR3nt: TGCAGCGTCGACCCGCACAGCCGGGAGACCCAGTACTTC; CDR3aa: CSVDPHSRETQYF
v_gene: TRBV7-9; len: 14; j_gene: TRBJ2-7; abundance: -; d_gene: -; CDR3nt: TGTGCCAGCACTCTAGGGGCAAATCTCCACGAGCAGTACTTC; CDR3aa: CASTLGANLHEQYF
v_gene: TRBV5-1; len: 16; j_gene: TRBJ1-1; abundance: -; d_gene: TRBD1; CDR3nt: TGCGCCAGCAGTCACTCCGGGACAGCCATGAACACTGAAGCTTTCTTT; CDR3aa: CASSHSGTAMNTEAFF
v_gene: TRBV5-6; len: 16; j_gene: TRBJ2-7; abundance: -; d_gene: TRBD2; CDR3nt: TGTGCCAGCAGCTTGGCTCGGCGGGGGAGCTCCTACGAGCAGTACTTC; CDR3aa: CASSLARRGSSYEQYF
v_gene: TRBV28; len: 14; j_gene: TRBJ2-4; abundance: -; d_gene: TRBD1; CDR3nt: TGTGCCAGCAGGGGCGGACAGGGTCCGAACATTCAGTACTTC; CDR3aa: CASRGGQGPNIQYF
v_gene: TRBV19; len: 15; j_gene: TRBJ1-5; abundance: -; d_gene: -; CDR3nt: TGTGCCAGTAGTATCGTGGCCCCGGGTATTCAGCCCCAGCATTTT; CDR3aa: CASSIVAPGIQPQHF
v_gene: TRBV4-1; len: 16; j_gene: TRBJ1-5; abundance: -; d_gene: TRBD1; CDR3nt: TGCGCCAGCAGCCAAGGGGGACAGGGGCGGAATCAGCCCCAGCATTTT; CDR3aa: CASSQGGQGRNQPQHF
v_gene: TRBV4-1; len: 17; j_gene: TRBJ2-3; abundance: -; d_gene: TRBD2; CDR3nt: TGCGCCAGCAGCCAAGTGACTAGCGGGGGCCGCACAGATACGCAGTATTTT; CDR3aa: CASSQVTSGGRTDTQYF
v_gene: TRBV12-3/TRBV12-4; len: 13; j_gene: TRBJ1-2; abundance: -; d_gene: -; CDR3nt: TGTGCCAGCAGTTTATGGCAGAACTATGGCTACACCTTC; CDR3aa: CASSLWQNYGYTF
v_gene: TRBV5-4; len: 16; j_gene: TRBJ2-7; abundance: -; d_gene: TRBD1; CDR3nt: TGTGCCAGCAGCTCCCGACAGGGACAAGACCCCTACGAGCAGTACTTC; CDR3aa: CASSSRQGQDPYEQYF
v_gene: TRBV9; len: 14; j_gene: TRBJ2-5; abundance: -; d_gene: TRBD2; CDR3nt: TGTGCCAGCAGCCCAGGGACTACTCAAGAGACCCAGTACTTC; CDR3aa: CASSPGTTQETQYF
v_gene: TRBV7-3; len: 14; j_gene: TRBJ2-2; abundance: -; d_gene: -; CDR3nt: TGTGCCAGCAGCCCCCACAGGAACACCGGGGAGCTGTTTTTT; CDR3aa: CASSPHRNTGELFF
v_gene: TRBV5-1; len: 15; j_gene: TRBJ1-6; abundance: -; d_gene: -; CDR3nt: TGCGCCAGCAGCTTCGGGCAGGGATATAATTCACCCCTCCACTTT; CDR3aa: CASSFGQGYNSPLHF
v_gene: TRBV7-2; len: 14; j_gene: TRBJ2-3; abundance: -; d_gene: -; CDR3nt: TGTGCCAGCAGCTACCGGACACCGACAGATACGCAGTATTTT; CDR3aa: CASSYRTPTDTQYF
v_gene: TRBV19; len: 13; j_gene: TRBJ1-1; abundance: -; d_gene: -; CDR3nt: TGTGCCAGTAGAACACCAGTGAACACTGAAGCTTTCTTT; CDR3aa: CASRTPVNTEAFF
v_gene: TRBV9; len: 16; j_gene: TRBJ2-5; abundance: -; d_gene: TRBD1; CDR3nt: TGTGCCAGCAGCCCACCGGGACAGGGTGGGGAAGAGACCCAGTACTTC; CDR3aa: CASSPPGQGGEETQYF
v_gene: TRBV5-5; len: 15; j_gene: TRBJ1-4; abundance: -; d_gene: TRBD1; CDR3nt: TGTGCCAGCAGCTCCCCGGGACAGGGTAGTGAAAAACTGTTTTTT; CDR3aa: CASSSPGQGSEKLFF
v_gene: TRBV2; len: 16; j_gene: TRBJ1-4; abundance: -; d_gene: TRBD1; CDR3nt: TGTGCCAGCAGTGAAAGAGGAGGGGGCAGATATGAAAAACTGTTTTTT; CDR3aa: CASSERGGGRYEKLFF
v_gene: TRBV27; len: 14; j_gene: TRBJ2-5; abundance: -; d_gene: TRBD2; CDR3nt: TGTGCCAGCAGTTCGCGGGGGGATGGGGAGACCCAGTACTTC; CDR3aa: CASSSRGDGETQYF
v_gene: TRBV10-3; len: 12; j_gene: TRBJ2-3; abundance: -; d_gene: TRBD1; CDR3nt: TGTGCCATCAGCGACAGGGCAGATACGCAGTATTTT; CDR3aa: CAISDRADTQYF